The sequence of this TCR beta chain was determined in a study of T-cell reconstitution after alpha-beta-depleted transplantation in children. Notes on the study in general: There were reportedly several hundred expanded graft clones from which alpha-beta T cells came about two months after transplant. T-cell numbers and diversity, one year after transplant, stemmed largely from T cells that were newly produced. From surviving recipient T cells and thymic progenitors came the high day-60 TCRbeta diversity observed in some patients.

Unique molecular identifiers were incorporated during preparation of the TCRbeta library. MiXCR was run by TCRdb on the PCR reads, yielding one entry per CDR3 protein. The sample includes some 600,000 distinct CDR3 sequences, over 10% of them seen just once. This clonotype was seen more than once but under ten times. Its antigen remains unidentified. The origin of this receptor is a male patient between 5 and 17 years old who had a stem cell transplant for acute myeloid leukemia, so the T cells may come from the graft donor. Source: PBMCs, mostly from graft donor cells, taken 360 days after TCRalphabeta/CD19-depleted stem cell transplant.

CDR3 in amino acids: CASSNSLGQANNQPQHF. The CDR3 coding sequence is TGTGCCAGCAGTAACTCTTTGGGACAGGCAAACAATCAGCCCCAGCATTTT. The chain recombines TRBV12-3 or TRBV12-4 with TRBJ1-5; the match to TRBD1 covers 8 bases. This CDR3 spans 17 amino acids. V gave up 5 bases and J gave up 3 bases; unmatched junction bases: 12.